This entry is about one TCR beta chain. In the authors' methods: For nucleated cells, counts were estimated from reference gene primer amplification. TCRdb's copy holds only in-frame clones and misses some; the assay was immunoSEQ multiplex PCR. The D gene and trimming were derived from the DNA, and the V and J assignments and clone size from that table. The data contain about 26,000 clones, roughly 90% of them singletons. These data come from a study of blood T cell repertoires in COVID-19. Study background: The cDNA or gDNA used as material had been derived from T cells, B-cell-depleted T cells, or PBMCs.

Germline V gene sequence: CDR1 SGHVS, CDR2 FQNEAQ. The CDR3 is made up of 15 amino acids. V was cut by 2 bases and J by 1 base, with 8 bases left in between. The J gene is TRBJ2-2, the V gene TRBV7-8; D gene unclear. This clonotype originated in a human donor in a cohort sampled during active COVID-19. The sequencing sample was made of peripheral blood. The CDR3 nucleotides are TGTGCCAGCAGCTTACGAGGTGGGAACACCGGGGAGCTGTTTTTT. The encoded protein is CASSLRGGNTGELFF.